In its sample, the clone carrying this TCR beta chain was seen many times. CDR1 SGDLS and CDR2 YYNGEE come from the germline V gene. The CDR3 has 14 amino acids. V was clipped by 5 bases and J by 9 bases; unmatched bases: 6. Assay: immunoSEQ multiplex PCR; the TCRdb copy retains only in-frame clones and omits some. This table has about 120,000 clones, 85% to 90% appearing once. The record originates from a study of blood T cell repertoires in COVID-19. Background on the study: Material from acute and convalescent COVID-19 was sourced from the United States, Italy and Spain.

The sequenced sample consisted of peripheral blood. This sequence was found in a man between 65 and 85 years old who had recovered from COVID-19. The chain combines TRBV9 with TRBJ2-4; 12 bases agree with TRBD1. The chain's CDR3 is CASSPGTGGGIQYF. Here the CDR3 DNA reads TGTGCCAGCAGTCCCGGGACAGGGGGCGGCATTCAGTACTTC.